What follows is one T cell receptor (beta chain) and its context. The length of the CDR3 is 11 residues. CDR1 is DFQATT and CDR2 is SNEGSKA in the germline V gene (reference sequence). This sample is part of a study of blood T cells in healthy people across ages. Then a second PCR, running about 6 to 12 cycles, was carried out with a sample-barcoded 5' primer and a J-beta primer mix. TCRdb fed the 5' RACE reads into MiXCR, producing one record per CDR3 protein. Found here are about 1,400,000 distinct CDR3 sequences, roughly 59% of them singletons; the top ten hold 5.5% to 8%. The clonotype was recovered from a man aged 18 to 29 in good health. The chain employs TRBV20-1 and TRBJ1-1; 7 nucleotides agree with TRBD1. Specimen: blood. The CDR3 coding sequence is TGCGGTATAACAGGGGCGGCTGAAGCTTTCTTT. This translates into CGITGAAEAFF.